This TCR beta chain was sequenced during a study of T cell changes during pregnancy in multiple sclerosis. Losses at the gene ends were 7 bases for V and 7 bases for J; bases not matched to a gene: 8. Germline assignment: CDR1 GTSNPN and CDR2 SVGIG (reference sequence). The CDR3 spans 13 residues. Only in-frame clones appear in the TCRdb table, and some are missing; sequencing was by immunoSEQ multiplex PCR. The table includes 78,000 or so clones, around 90% detected once. J is TRBJ2-7 and V is TRBV30, with TRBD1 matching over 12 bases. The material was CD4+ T cells from peripheral blood mononuclear cells, obtained before pregnancy. This clonotype was sampled from a female donor with multiple sclerosis, enrolled in a pregnancy study. The CDR3 DNA follows: TGTGCCTACTCCCGGGACAGGGGGCGTGAGCAGTACTTC. Protein sequence: CAYSRDRGREQYF.